This T cell receptor (beta chain) was captured in a study of cytomegalovirus exposure and HLA in healthy donors. Repertoires were generated with immunoSEQ multiplex PCR, while TCRdb's copy carries only in-frame clones and drops some. The sample contains some 150,000 clones, roughly 89% of which appear only once. V gave up 2 bases and J gave up 5 bases; unmatched junction bases: 6. Germline lookup yields CDR1 GTSNPN and CDR2 SVGIG (reference sequence). The CDR3 has 15 residues. The receptor was derived from a woman younger than 35 in good health and CMV-seropositive. Sequencing used PBMCs. This sequence joins TRBV30 and TRBJ2-2, with 9 bases aligning to TRBD1. CDR3 loop: CAWSKGQGETGELFF. CDR3 nucleotide sequence: TGTGCCTGGAGTAAGGGACAGGGAGAAACCGGGGAGCTGTTTTTT.